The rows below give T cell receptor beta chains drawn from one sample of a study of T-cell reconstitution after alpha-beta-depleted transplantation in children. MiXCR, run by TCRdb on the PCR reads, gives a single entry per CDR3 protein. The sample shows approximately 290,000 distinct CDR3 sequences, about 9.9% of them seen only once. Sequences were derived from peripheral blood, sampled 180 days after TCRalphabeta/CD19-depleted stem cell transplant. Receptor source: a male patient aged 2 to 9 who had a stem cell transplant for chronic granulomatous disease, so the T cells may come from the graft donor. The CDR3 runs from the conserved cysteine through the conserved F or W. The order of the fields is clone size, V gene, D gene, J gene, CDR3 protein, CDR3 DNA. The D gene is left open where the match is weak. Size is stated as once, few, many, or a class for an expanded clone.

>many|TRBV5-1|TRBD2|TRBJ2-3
CASSPGGLSTDTQYF
TGCGCCAGCAGCCCGGGGGGTTTGAGCACAGATACGCAGTATTTT
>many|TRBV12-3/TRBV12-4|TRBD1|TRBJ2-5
CASSLFGQGDQETQYF
TGTGCCAGCAGTTTATTTGGACAGGGGGACCAAGAGACCCAGTACTTC
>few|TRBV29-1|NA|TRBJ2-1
CSVLLTNSYNEQFF
TGCAGCGTTCTGCTTACAAACTCCTACAATGAGCAGTTCTTC
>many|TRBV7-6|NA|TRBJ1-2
CASSLLVDGYGYTF
TGTGCCAGCAGCTTACTGGTGGATGGGTATGGCTACACCTTC
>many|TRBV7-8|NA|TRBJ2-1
CASSLAGGEQFF
TGTGCCAGCAGCTTAGCCGGGGGTGAGCAGTTCTTC
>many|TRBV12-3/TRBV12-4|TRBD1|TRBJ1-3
CASSQRQGAPGNTIYF
TGTGCCAGCAGTCAAAGACAGGGGGCGCCTGGAAACACCATATATTTT
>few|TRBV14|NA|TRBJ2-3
CASSQDLGFTTQYF
TGTGCCAGCAGCCAAGACCTTGGGTTCACTACGCAGTATTTT
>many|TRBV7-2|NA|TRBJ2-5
CASSLPGSKETQYF
TGTGCCAGCAGCTTACCCGGGAGTAAAGAGACCCAGTACTTC
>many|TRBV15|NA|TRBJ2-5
CATSRDLQETQYF
TGTGCCACCAGCAGAGACCTGCAAGAGACCCAGTACTTC
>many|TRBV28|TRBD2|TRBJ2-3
CASSLLAGTSGDTQYF
TGTGCCAGCAGTTTATTGGCCGGGACTAGCGGAGATACGCAGTATTTT